This entry concerns a single T cell receptor beta chain. What it binds is not known. Each CDR3 protein is one row after TCRdb ran MiXCR on the RT-PCR reads. The profile shows 860,000 or so distinct CDR3 sequences, about 20% of them singletons. V shed 3 bases and J 5 bases; nucleotides not matched to a gene: 7. Germline V lookup: CDR1 SGHRS, CDR2 YFSETQ. The CDR3 spans 14 residues. The source of the sample is a study of response to subunit inactivated influenza vaccine. Findings and limits, study-wide: Authors proposed each seasonal influenza vaccination draws in few new T cells.

The sequencing here drew on PBMCs from blood, taken roughly 5 days after vaccination. V gene TRBV5-1 combines with J gene TRBJ2-5; 7 bases line up with TRBD1. The TCR originated in a man aged 45-65 years who received an inactivated influenza vaccine. The CDR3 reads CASSSGTEWETQYF. CDR3 in DNA: TGCGCCAGCAGCTCCGGGACAGAGTGGGAGACCCAGTACTTC. Together with reference TRBV5-1 and TRBJ2-5, the CDR3 gives the full variable domain: KAGVTQTPRYLIKTRGQQVTLSCSPISGHRSVSWYQQTPGQGLQFLFEYFSETQRNKGNFPGRFSGRQFSNSRSEMNVSTLELGDSALYLCASSSGTEWETQYFGPGTRLLVL.